The clone carrying this T cell receptor (beta chain) is categorized as medium-sized. From blood, about 240-500 ng of genomic DNA served as TRB template. The data belong to a study of T and B cells in COVID-19 patients. Multiplex PCR with BIOMED2 TRB-A/B primer pools amplified TRB rearrangements. TCRdb called the multiplex PCR reads again in MiXCR, with one record for every CDR3 protein. The sample shows thousands of distinct CDR3 sequences, approximately 25% of them seen only once. This TCR derives from a human donor with active COVID-19. The sequenced material came from blood.

This CDR3 is CAWSRGRGDYGYTF. In DNA form, the CDR3 reads TGTGCCTGGAGTCGGGGCAGGGGGGACTATGGCTACACCTTC. J is TRBJ1-2 and V is TRBV30; TRBD1 matches 7 bases. The CDR3 is made up of 14 amino acids. CDR1 is GTSNPN, CDR2 SVGIG, per germline (reference sequence). J was trimmed by 3 bases and V by 2 bases; bases with no gene match: 6.